The clone carrying this TCR beta chain was detected only a few times. The antigen is unknown. Using RNA transcripts as the source, TCR beta CDR3 regions were amplified. RT-PCR in the first round (using the HTBI primer set) targeted the TCR CDR3. TCRdb ran MiXCR on the multiplex PCR reads and lists one entry per CDR3 protein. The repertoire has more than 500,000 distinct CDR3 sequences, about 15% of them found once; the top ten carry approximately 13%. The entry originates in a study of T cells in Graves' hyperthyroidism and ophthalmopathy. Findings and caveats of the study: Peripheral blood also featured most of the thyroid clonotypes expanded above 0.001.

CDR1 is MNHNS, CDR2 SASEGT, per germline. Trimming shortened V by 6 bases and J by 0 bases, and 12 bases separated the two germline ends. The CDR3 contains 16 residues. The sequence was collected from a woman aged 40-49 years with Graves' hyperthyroidism. Sequencing was done on a sample of blood. The J gene is TRBJ1-6, the V gene TRBV6-1; maybe TRBD1 (5 bases). CDR3 sequence: CASRRDLSSYNSPLHF. The CDR3 DNA reads as TGTGCCAGCAGGAGGGACCTGAGCTCCTATAATTCACCCCTCCACTTT.